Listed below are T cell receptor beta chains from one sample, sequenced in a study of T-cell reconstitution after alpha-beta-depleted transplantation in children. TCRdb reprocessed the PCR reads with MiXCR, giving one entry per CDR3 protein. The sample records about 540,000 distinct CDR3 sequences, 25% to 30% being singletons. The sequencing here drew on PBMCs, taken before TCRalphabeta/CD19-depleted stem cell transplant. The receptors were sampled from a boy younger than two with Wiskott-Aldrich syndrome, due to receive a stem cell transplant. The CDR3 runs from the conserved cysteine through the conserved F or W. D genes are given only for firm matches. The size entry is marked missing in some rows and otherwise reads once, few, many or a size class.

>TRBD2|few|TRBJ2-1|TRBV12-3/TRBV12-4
TGTGCCAGCATCTCCCAAGCGGGAGTAGGGAATGAGCAGTTCTTC
CASISQAGVGNEQFF
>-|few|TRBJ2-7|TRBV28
TGTGCCAGCAGTTTGTTGGCGGGACGCATTATAGGGCAGTACTTC
CASSLLAGRIIGQYF
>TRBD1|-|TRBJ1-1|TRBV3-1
TGTGCCAGCAGTTCAACTCCACAGACAGGGTTCATGAACACTGAAGCTTTCTTT
CASSSTPQTGFMNTEAFF
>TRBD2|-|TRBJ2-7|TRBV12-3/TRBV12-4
TGTGCCAGCAGTTCGCTAGCGGGAGGGGGCGAGCAGTACTTC
CASSSLAGGGEQYF
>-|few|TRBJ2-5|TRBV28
TGTGCCAGCAGCCCTCGGGGGCACTTCCAAGAGACCCAGTACTTC
CASSPRGHFQETQYF
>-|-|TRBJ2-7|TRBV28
TGTGCCAGCAGTCTACAGAATTGGTCCGAGCAGTACTTC
CASSLQNWSEQYF
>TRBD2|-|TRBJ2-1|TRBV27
TGTGCCAGCGGGACTAGCGGTAGCTCCTACAATGAGCAGTTCTTC
CASGTSGSSYNEQFF
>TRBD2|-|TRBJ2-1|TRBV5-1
TGCGCCAGCAGCCTGGGACTAGCGGGAGCTGCTAAAGAGCAGTTCTTC
CASSLGLAGAAKEQFF
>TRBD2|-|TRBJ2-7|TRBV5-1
TGCGCCAGCAGCGTCGGGACTAGCGGGAAATACGAGCAGTACTTC
CASSVGTSGKYEQYF
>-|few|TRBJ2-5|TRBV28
TGTGCCAGCAGTTTGTTGCAAGTCGCAAGGCAAGAGACCCAGTACTTC
CASSLLQVARQETQYF
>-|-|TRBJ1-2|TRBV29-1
TGCAGCGTCTACGCAGGGTTTGGCTACACCTTC
CSVYAGFGYTF
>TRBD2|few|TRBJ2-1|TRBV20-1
TGCAGTGCTCGCCTAGCGGGGAGAGGCTACAATGAGCAGTTCTTC
CSARLAGRGYNEQFF
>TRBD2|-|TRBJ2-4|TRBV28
TGTGCCAGCAGGTCTCCGGGGGGCAAAAACATTCAGTACTTC
CASRSPGGKNIQYF
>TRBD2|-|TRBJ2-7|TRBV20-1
TGCAGTGCCACCGGACTAGCGGGAGGGGACGAGCAGTACTTC
CSATGLAGGDEQYF
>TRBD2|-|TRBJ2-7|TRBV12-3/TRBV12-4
TGTGCCAGCAGTTTCCCCCGGGGGGTAGCGGGGTCGAGCTCCTACGAGCAGTACTTC
CASSFPRGVAGSSSYEQYF
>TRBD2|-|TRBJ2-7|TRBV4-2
TGTGCCAGCAGCCAAGTACTAGCGGGAGGCAGCTCCTACGAGCAGTACTTC
CASSQVLAGGSSYEQYF
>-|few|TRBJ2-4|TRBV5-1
TGCGCCAGCAGCTTGACAGTAGCCAAAAACATTCAGTACTTC
CASSLTVAKNIQYF
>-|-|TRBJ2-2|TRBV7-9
TGTGCCAGCAGCCCCAGGAGGGACGGGGAGCTGTTTTTT
CASSPRRDGELFF
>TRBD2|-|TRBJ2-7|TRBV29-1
TGCAGCGTTGGGGCAGCGGGAGGACTAACCTACGAGCAGTACTTC
CSVGAAGGLTYEQYF
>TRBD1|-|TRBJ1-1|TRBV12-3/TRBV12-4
TGTGCCAGCAGTTTAGGTGGGGGAGGGACAGGGAGCACTGAAGCTTTCTTT
CASSLGGGGTGSTEAFF